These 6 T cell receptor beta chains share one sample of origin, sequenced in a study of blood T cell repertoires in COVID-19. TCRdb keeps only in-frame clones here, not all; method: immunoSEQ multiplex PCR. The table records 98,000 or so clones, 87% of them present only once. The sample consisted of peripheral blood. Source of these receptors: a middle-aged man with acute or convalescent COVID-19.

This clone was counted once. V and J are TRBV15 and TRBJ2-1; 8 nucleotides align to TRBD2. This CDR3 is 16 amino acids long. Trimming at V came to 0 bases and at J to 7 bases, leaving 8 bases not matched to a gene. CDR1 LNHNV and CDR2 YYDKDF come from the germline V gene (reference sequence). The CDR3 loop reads CATSRDLRGAQNEQFF. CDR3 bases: TGTGCCACCAGCAGAGATTTGCGGGGGGCTCAGAATGAGCAGTTCTTC.

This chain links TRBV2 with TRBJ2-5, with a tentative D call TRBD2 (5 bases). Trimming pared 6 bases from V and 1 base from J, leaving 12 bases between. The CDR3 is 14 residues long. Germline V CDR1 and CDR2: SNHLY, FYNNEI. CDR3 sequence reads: CASSGETPQETQYF. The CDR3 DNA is TGTGCCAGCAGCGGGGAGACCCCCCAAGAGACCCAGTACTTC.

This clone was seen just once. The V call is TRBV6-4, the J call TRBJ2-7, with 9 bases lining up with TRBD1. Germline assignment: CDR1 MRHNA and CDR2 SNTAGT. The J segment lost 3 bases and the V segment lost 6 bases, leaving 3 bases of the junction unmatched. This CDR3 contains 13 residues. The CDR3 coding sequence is TGTGCCAGCAGCCAGGGACAGGGCTACGAGCAGTACTTC. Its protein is CASSQGQGYEQYF.

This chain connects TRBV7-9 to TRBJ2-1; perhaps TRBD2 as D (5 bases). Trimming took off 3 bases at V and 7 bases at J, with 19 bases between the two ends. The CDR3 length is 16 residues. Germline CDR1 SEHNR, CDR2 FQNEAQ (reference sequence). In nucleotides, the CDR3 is TGTGCCAGCAGCTTTCGGGCCTCCCTAGCCGGGAATGAGCAGTTCTTC. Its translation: CASSFRASLAGNEQFF.

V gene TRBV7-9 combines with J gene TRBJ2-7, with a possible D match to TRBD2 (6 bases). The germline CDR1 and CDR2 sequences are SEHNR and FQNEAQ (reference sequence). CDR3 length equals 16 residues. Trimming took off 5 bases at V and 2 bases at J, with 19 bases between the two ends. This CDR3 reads CASSPIQGLGTYEQYF. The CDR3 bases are TGTGCCAGCAGCCCCATCCAGGGACTCGGTACCTACGAGCAGTACTTC.

The CDR3 DNA follows: TGCGCCAGCAGCTTGTATACCGGACAGGTTCGCGAGCAGTACTTC. Its translation is CASSLYTGQVREQYF. The chain employs TRBV5-1 and TRBJ2-7; TRBD1 matches 7 bases. The length of the CDR3 is 15 residues. The ends lost 1 base at V and 6 bases at J; junction bases unmatched: 10. Germline V gives CDR1 SGHRS, CDR2 YFSETQ.